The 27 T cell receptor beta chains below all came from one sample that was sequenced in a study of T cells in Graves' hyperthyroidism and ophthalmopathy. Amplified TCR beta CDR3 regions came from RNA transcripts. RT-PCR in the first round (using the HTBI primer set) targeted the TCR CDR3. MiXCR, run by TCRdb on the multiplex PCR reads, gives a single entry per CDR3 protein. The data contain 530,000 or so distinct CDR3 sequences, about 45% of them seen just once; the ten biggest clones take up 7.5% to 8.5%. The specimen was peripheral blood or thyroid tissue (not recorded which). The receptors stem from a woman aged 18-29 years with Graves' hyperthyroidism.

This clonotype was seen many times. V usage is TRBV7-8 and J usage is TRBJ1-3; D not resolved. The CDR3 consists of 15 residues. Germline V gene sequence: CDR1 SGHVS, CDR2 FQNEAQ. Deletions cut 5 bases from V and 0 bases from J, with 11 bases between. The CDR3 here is CASSPGESSGNTIYF. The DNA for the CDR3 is TGTGCCAGCAGCCCCGGCGAAAGCTCTGGAAACACCATATATTTT.

CDR3 amino acids: CASSIRQGPGVNTEAFF. CDR3 DNA: TGTGCCAGTAGTATAAGACAGGGGCCGGGGGTCAACACTGAAGCTTTCTTT. The chain is built from TRBV19 and TRBJ1-1; 8 bases line up with TRBD1. Germline V lookup: CDR1 LNHDA, CDR2 SQIVND (reference sequence). The CDR3 spans 17 residues. V was pared by 2 bases and J by 2 bases, with 10 bases of the junction left unmatched.

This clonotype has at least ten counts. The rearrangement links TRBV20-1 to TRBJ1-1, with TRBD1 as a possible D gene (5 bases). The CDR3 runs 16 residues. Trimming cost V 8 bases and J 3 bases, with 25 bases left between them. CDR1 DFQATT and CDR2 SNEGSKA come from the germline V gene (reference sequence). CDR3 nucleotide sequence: TGCAGTACCAAAAGGGGACCCACACTGCCGCACACTGAAGCTTTCTTT. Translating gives CSTKRGPTLPHTEAFF.

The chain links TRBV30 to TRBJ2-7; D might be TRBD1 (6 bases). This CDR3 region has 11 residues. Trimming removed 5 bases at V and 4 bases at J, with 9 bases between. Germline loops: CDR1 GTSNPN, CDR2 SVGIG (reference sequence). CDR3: CAWGQLYEQYF. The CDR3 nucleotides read TGTGCCTGGGGACAGTTGTACGAGCAGTACTTC.

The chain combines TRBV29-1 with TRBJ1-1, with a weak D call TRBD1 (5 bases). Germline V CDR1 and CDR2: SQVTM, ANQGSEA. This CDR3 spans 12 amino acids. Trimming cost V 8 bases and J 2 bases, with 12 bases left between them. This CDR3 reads CSQDQGNTEAFF. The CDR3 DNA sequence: TGCAGCCAAGATCAGGGAAACACTGAAGCTTTCTTT.

For the CDR3, the DNA is TGTGCCATCAGTGTTAGCGGGAGCTCCTACGAGCAGTACTTC. Its protein is CAISVSGSSYEQYF. The chain has TRBV10-3 and TRBJ2-7; 9 bases map to TRBD2. The germline CDR1 and CDR2 sequences are ENHRY and SYGVKD. Trimming removed 4 bases from V and 0 bases from J; junction bases left unmatched: 1. CDR3 length equals 14 residues.

Written as DNA, the CDR3 is TGCAGCTTAGGTGTTGGGATCAATTCACCCCTCCACTTT. It yields the protein CSLGVGINSPLHF. The rearrangement uses TRBV29-1 and TRBJ1-6, with D hard to call. Germline-derived CDR1 and CDR2 are SQVTM and ANQGSEA. This CDR3 comprises 13 residues. Trimming took off 8 bases at V and 7 bases at J, with 15 bases between the two ends.

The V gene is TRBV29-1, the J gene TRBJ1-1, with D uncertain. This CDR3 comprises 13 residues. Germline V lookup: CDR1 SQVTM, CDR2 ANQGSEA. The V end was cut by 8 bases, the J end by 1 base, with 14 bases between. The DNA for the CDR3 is TGCAGCTCCAGGTCCGGGAGGAACACTGAAGCTTTCTTT. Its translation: CSSRSGRNTEAFF. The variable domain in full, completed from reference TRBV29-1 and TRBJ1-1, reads SAVISQKPSRDICQRGTSLTIQCQVDSQVTMMFWYRQQPGQSLTLIATANQGSEATYESGFVIDKFPISRPNLTFSTLTVSNMSPEDSSIYLCSSRSGRNTEAFFGQGTRLTVV.

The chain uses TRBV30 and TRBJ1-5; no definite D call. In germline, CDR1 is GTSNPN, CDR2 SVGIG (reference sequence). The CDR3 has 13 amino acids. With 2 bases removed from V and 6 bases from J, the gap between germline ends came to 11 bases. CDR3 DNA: TGTGCCTGGAGTCTACAGAAAAGTCAGCCCCAGCATTTT. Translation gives CAWSLQKSQPQHF.

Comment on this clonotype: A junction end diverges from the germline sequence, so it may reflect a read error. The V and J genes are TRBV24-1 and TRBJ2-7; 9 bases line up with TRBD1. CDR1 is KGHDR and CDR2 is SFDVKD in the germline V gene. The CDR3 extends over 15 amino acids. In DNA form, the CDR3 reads TGTGCCAGCAGTGATCCCGGGACAGGGCCCTACGAGCAGTACTTC. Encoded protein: CASSDPGTGPYEQYF.

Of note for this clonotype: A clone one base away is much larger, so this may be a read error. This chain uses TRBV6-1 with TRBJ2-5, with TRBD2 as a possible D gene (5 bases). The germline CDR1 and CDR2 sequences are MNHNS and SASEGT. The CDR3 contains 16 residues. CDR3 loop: CASSAPGEADQGTQYF. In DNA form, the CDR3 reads TGTGCCAGCAGTGCCCCCGGGGAAGCGGACCAAGGGACCCAGTACTTC.

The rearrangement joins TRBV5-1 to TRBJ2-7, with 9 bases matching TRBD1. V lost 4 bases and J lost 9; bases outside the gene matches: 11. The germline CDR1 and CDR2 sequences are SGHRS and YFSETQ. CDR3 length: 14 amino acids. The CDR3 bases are TGCGCCAGCAGCACGGGACAGGGATCAGATGCGCAGTACTTC. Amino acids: CASSTGQGSDAQYF. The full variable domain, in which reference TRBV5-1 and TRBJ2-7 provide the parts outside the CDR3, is KAGVTQTPRYLIKTRGQQVTLSCSPISGHRSVSWYQQTPGQGLQFLFEYFSETQRNKGNFPGRFSGRQFSNSRSEMNVSTLELGDSALYLCASSTGQGSDAQYFGPGTRLTVT.

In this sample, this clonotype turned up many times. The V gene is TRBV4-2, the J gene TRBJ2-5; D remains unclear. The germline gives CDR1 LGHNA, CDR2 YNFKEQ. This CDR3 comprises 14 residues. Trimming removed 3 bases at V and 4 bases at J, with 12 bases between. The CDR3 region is CASSQEQLVETQYF. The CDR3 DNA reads TGTGCCAGCAGCCAGGAGCAGCTAGTAGAGACCCAGTACTTC.

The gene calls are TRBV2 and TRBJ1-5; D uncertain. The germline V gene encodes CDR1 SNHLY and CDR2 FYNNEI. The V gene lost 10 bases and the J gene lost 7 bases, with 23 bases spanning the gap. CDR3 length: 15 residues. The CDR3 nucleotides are TGTGCCAAACAACGGTTGGCGGAATACGAGCAGCCCCAGCATTTT. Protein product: CAKQRLAEYEQPQHF.

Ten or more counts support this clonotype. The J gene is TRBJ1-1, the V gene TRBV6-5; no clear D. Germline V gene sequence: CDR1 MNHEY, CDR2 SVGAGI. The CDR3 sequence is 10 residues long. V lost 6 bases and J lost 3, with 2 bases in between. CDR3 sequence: CASRDTEAFF. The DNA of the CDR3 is TGTGCCAGCAGGGACACTGAAGCTTTCTTT.

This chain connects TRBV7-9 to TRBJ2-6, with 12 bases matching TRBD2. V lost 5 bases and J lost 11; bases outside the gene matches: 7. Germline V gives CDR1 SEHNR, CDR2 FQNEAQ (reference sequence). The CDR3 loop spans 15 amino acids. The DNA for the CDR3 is TGTGCCAGCAGCGACGGACTAGCGGGGACCTACGTCCTGACTTTC. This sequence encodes CASSDGLAGTYVLTF.

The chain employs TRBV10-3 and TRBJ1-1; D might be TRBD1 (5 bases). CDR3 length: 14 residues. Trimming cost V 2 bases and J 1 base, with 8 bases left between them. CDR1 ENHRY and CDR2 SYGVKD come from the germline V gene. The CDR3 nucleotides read TGTGCCATCAGTGAGACAGGAAAGAACACTGAAGCTTTCTTT. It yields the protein CAISETGKNTEAFF.

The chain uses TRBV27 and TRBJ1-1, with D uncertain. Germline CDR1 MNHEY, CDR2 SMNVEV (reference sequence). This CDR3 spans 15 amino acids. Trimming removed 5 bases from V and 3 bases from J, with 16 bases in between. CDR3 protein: CASSPDRVVHTEAFF. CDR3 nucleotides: TGTGCCAGCAGTCCCGATAGGGTAGTTCACACTGAAGCTTTCTTT.

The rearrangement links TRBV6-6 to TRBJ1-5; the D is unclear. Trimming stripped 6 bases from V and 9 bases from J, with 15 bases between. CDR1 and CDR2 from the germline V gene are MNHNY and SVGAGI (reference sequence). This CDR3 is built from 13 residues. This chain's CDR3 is CASSSSGERPQHF. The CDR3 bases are TGTGCCAGCAGCTCTAGCGGGGAACGGCCCCAGCATTTT.

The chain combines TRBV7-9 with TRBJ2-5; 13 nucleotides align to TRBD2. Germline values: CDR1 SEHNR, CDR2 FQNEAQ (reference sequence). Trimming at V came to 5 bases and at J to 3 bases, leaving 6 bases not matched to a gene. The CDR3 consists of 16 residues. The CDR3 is CASSRTSGSYKETQYF. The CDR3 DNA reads TGTGCCAGCAGCCGGACTAGCGGGAGTTACAAAGAGACCCAGTACTTC. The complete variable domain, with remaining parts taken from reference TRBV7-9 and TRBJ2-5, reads DTGVSQNPRHKITKRGQNVTFRCDPISEHNRLYWYRQTLGQGPEFLTYFQNEAQLEKSRLLSDRFSAERPKGSFSTLEIQRTEQGDSAMYLCASSRTSGSYKETQYFGPGTRLLVL.

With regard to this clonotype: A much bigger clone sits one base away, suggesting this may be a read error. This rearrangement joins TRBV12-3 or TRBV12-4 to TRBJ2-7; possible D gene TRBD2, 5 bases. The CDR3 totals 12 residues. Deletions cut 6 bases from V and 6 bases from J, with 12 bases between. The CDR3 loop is CASRTFGGEQYF. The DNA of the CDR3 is TGTGCCAGCAGGACCTTTGGAGGCGAGCAGTACTTC.

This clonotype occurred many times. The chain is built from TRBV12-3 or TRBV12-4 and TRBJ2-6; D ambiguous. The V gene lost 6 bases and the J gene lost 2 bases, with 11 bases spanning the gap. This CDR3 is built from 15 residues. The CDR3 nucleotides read TGTGCCAGCAGGAGTAGGATTCCTGGGGCCAACGTCCTGACTTTC. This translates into CASRSRIPGANVLTF.

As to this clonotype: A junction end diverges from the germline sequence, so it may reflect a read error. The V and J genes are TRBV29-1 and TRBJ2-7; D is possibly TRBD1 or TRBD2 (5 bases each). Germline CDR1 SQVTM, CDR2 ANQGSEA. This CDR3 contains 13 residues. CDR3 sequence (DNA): TGCGGCGTAGCCGGGACGGGGAGTTACGAGCAGTACTTC. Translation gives CGVAGTGSYEQYF.

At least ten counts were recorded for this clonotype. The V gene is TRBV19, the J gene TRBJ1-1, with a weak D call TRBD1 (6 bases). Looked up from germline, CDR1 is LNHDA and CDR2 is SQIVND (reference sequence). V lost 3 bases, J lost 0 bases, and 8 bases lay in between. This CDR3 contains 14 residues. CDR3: CASSIGQMNTEAFF. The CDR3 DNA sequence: TGTGCCAGTAGTATCGGACAGATGAACACTGAAGCTTTCTTT.

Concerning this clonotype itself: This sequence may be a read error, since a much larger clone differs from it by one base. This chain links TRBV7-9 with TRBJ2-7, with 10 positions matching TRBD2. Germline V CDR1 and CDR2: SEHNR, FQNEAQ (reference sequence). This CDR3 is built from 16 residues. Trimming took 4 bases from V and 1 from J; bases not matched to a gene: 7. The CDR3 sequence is CASSSASGRRSYEQYF. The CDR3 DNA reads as TGTGCCAGCAGCTCGGCTAGCGGGAGACGATCCTACGAGCAGTACTTC.

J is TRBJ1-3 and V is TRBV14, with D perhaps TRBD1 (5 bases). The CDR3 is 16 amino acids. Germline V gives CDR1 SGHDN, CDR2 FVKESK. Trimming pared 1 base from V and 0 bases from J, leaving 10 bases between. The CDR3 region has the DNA TGTGCCAGCAGCCAAGGCCGTGGGGGCTCTGGAAACACCATATATTTT. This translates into CASSQGRGGSGNTIYF. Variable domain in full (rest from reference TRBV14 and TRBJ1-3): EAGVTQFPSHSVIEKGQTVTLRCDPISGHDNLYWYRRVMGKEIKFLLHFVKESKQDESGMPNNRFLAERTGGTYSTLKVQPAELEDSGVYFCASSQGRGGSGNTIYFGEGSWLTVV.

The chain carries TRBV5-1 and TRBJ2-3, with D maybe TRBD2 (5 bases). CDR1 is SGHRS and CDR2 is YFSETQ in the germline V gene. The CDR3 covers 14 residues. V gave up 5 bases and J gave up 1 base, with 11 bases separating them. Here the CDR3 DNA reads TGCGCCAGCAGTCCGGGAAGGGGCACAGATACGCAGTATTTT. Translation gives CASSPGRGTDTQYF. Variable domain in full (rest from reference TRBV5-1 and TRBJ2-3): KAGVTQTPRYLIKTRGQQVTLSCSPISGHRSVSWYQQTPGQGLQFLFEYFSETQRNKGNFPGRFSGRQFSNSRSEMNVSTLELGDSALYLCASSPGRGTDTQYFGPGTRLTVL.